One and the same sample provided the 24 T cell receptor beta chains below, sequenced in a study of T-cell memory formation after mild COVID-19. TCRdb itself ran the 5' RACE reads through MiXCR, one entry per CDR3 protein. The data contain 150,000 to 200,000 distinct CDR3 sequences, about a fifth of them seen just once; the ten biggest clones take up 23%. The specimen sequenced was PBMCs or a T cell subset sorted from them (not recorded which). The receptor source for this set is an adult woman who had mild COVID-19 (a few samples of this study predate the infection). Cell type and time point are not known.

This clonotype appeared a few times. This sequence joins TRBV30 and TRBJ1-2; possibly TRBD1 for D (6 bases). Germline CDR1 GTSNPN, CDR2 SVGIG (reference sequence). Between the trimmed V and J ends, which lost 2 bases and 4 bases, there was a span of 8 bases. The CDR3 length is 12 residues. CDR3 loop: CAWSPTGYGYTF. In DNA form, the CDR3 reads TGTGCCTGGAGTCCGACAGGCTATGGCTACACCTTC.

The chain recombines TRBV9 with TRBJ2-5; 7 nucleotides agree with TRBD1. Per germline, CDR1 SGDLS and CDR2 YYNGEE. The CDR3 is made up of 14 amino acids. Trimming at V came to 3 bases and at J to 2 bases, leaving 4 bases not matched to a gene. CDR3 loop: CASSESGGQETQYF. In nucleotides, the CDR3 is TGTGCCAGCAGCGAATCAGGGGGTCAAGAGACCCAGTACTTC.

This clonotype was recorded a few times. The chain couples TRBV18 to TRBJ2-7; the D is unclear. The germline V gene has CDR1 KGHSH and CDR2 LQKENI. The V end lost 3 bases, the J end lost 3 bases, and 9 bases lay between the germline ends. This CDR3 contains 13 residues. CDR3 sequence: CASSPSMNYEQYF. CDR3 sequence (DNA): TGTGCCAGCTCACCCAGCATGAACTACGAGCAGTACTTC.

This clonotype came up a few times. The chain uses TRBV30 and TRBJ2-1; 9 bases line up with TRBD2. The CDR3 extends over 14 amino acids. J gave up 8 bases and V 3 bases, and 8 bases lay outside the gene matches. Germline V gene sequence: CDR1 GTSNPN, CDR2 SVGIG (reference sequence). This chain's CDR3 is CAWRPGLAGDEQFF. The CDR3 DNA is TGTGCCTGGAGGCCGGGACTAGCCGGCGATGAGCAGTTCTTC.

CDR3 coding DNA: TGCAGCGTGAGGGACAGGGCCCACGAGCAGTACTTC. It is translated as CSVRDRAHEQYF. V and J are TRBV29-1 and TRBJ2-7; 9 nucleotides line up with TRBD1. The J segment lost 5 bases and the V segment lost 6 bases, leaving 5 bases of the junction unmatched. This CDR3 has 12 residues. CDR1 and CDR2 (germline): SQVTM, ANQGSEA.

There are a few counts of this clonotype. This rearrangement joins TRBV7-8 to TRBJ2-7; D uncertain. Germline CDR1 reads SGHVS; CDR2 reads FQNEAQ. Trimming pared 5 bases from V and 3 bases from J, leaving 23 bases between. The CDR3 extends over 17 amino acids. CDR3 DNA: TGTGCCAGCAGCCTAGTACCCCCCGGCTCCGTGTACTACGAGCAGTACTTC. Its protein is CASSLVPPGSVYYEQYF.

This clonotype was seen a handful of times. The chain has TRBV12-3 or TRBV12-4 and TRBJ1-2; possible D gene TRBD1, 5 bases. The V end was cut by 6 bases, the J end by 2 bases, with 16 bases between. CDR3 length equals 15 residues. The CDR3 region is CASSPVSGPNYGYTF. As DNA, the CDR3 is TGTGCCAGCAGCCCCGTTTCGGGACCAAACTATGGCTACACCTTC.

V is TRBV7-6 and J is TRBJ1-4; the D is unclear. Trimming pared 6 bases from V and 3 bases from J, leaving 17 bases between. The CDR3 is 16 amino acids. Germline V lookup: CDR1 SGHVS, CDR2 FNYEAQ. The CDR3 loop reads CASSYTWGKPNEKLFF. CDR3 coding DNA: TGTGCCAGCAGTTATACTTGGGGAAAGCCTAATGAAAAACTGTTTTTT.

The rearrangement joins TRBV6-5 to TRBJ2-5; D might be TRBD2 (6 bases). The V and J ends lost 0 bases and 6 bases respectively, with 14 bases between them. Germline CDR1 MNHEY, CDR2 SVGAGI. The CDR3 spans 15 residues. CDR3 in amino acids: CASSYSGLGGKTQYF. In nucleotides, the CDR3 is TGTGCCAGCAGTTACTCGGGACTTGGGGGGAAGACCCAGTACTTC.

The rearrangement links TRBV15 to TRBJ2-3; no definite D call. Germline V gives CDR1 LNHNV, CDR2 YYDKDF (reference sequence). CDR3 size: 13 residues. With 3 bases removed from V and 0 bases from J, the gap between germline ends came to 4 bases. The CDR3 DNA sequence: TGTGCCACCAGCAGCAGAAGCACAGATACGCAGTATTTT. Translating gives CATSSRSTDTQYF.

This clonotype occurred a few times. This sequence joins TRBV4-3 and TRBJ2-1; unclear D gene. The CDR3 is 15 residues long. The V gene lost 0 bases and the J gene lost 6 bases, with 12 bases spanning the gap. Per germline, CDR1 LGHNA and CDR2 YSLEER. The CDR3 sequence is CASSQDKWVINEQFF. CDR3 coding DNA: TGCGCCAGCAGCCAAGATAAGTGGGTTATCAATGAGCAGTTCTTC.

This clonotype was recorded a few times. The chain joins TRBV4-2 to TRBJ1-5, with D unclear. Between the trimmed V and J ends, which lost 0 bases and 0 bases, there was a span of 6 bases. The CDR3 contains 15 residues. Germline loops: CDR1 LGHNA, CDR2 YNFKEQ. In DNA form, the CDR3 reads TGTGCCAGCAGCCAAGAATACAGTAGCAATCAGCCCCAGCATTTT. This translates into CASSQEYSSNQPQHF.

The chain uses TRBV4-3 and TRBJ2-3, with D possibly matching TRBD2 (5 bases). The CDR3 is 16 residues long. Germline assignment: CDR1 LGHNA and CDR2 YSLEER. Trimming took off 0 bases at V and 0 bases at J, with 10 bases between the two ends. Here the CDR3 reads CASSQDRDSSTDTQYF. The CDR3 nucleotides read TGCGCCAGCAGCCAAGATCGGGATAGTAGCACAGATACGCAGTATTTT.

The chain combines TRBV6-1 with TRBJ2-1; TRBD1 aligns across 10 bases. The junction had 6 bases not matched to a gene; V was cut back by 3 bases and J by 7 bases. Per the germline V gene, CDR1 is MNHNS and CDR2 is SASEGT. The CDR3 contains 15 residues. Here the CDR3 DNA reads TGTGCCAGCAGTGATCGGGACAGGGGTTTAAATGAGCAGTTCTTC. Encoded protein: CASSDRDRGLNEQFF.

This clonotype was recorded a few times. The chain is built from TRBV3-1 and TRBJ2-5, with D perhaps matching TRBD2 (6 bases). Germline V gives CDR1 LGHDT, CDR2 YNNKEL (reference sequence). V shed 4 bases and J shed 0 bases, with 9 bases lying between them. The CDR3 is 14 amino acids. CDR3 loop: CASSPRDYQETQYF. In nucleotides, the CDR3 is TGTGCCAGCAGCCCCCGGGACTACCAAGAGACCCAGTACTTC.

J is TRBJ2-1 and V is TRBV29-1; TRBD2 matches at 11 bases. The CDR3 has 14 amino acids. Germline V lookup: CDR1 SQVTM, CDR2 ANQGSEA. V trimming: 4 bases; J trimming: 5 bases; junction bases outside the gene matches: 4. The DNA of the CDR3 is TGCAGCGTTGCACTGACTAGCGGGGACAATGAGCAGTTCTTC. This gives the protein CSVALTSGDNEQFF.

In its sample, this clonotype was seen many times. The chain employs TRBV5-4 and TRBJ1-2; no clear D gene. V gave up 0 bases and J gave up 2 bases, with 5 bases separating them. CDR3 size: 13 residues. Germline V gene lookup returns CDR1 SGHNT and CDR2 YYREEE (reference sequence). CDR3 DNA sequence: TGTGCCAGCAGCTTGGGCGAGAACTATGGCTACACCTTC. Residues: CASSLGENYGYTF.

V usage is TRBV4-1 and J usage is TRBJ1-2; tentative D call: TRBD1 (5 bases). The CDR3 is 16 amino acids. Germline V gives CDR1 MGHRA, CDR2 YSYEKL. V lost 4 bases, J lost 4 bases, and 19 bases lay in between. The CDR3 is CASSPGSSDPSYGYTF. CDR3 nucleotides: TGCGCCAGCAGCCCAGGGTCGTCCGACCCGAGCTATGGCTACACCTTC.

Concerning this clonotype itself: At one end, the junction sequence differs from germline, possibly due to a read error. The chain links TRBV9 to TRBJ2-7; a weak D match, TRBD1 (5 bases). Germline V gene lookup returns CDR1 SGDLS and CDR2 YYNGEE. The CDR3 runs 15 residues. For the CDR3, the DNA is TGTGCCAGCACCGTAGGACAAGGCCTACTCTACGAGCAGTACTTC. Protein: CASTVGQGLLYEQYF. The whole variable domain, filled in from reference TRBV9 and TRBJ2-7, reads DSGVTQTPKHLITATGQRVTLRCSPRSGDLSVYWYQQSLDQGLQFLIQYYNGEERAKGNILERFSAQQFPDLHSELNLSSLELGDSALYFCASTVGQGLLYEQYFGPGTRLTVT.

This clonotype was seen a handful of times. This rearrangement joins TRBV5-4 to TRBJ2-5; 9 nucleotides line up with TRBD1. The CDR3 spans 14 residues. The J segment lost 5 bases and the V segment lost 3 bases, leaving 5 bases of the junction unmatched. Germline CDR1 SGHNT, CDR2 YYREEE (reference sequence). The CDR3, as DNA: TGTGCCAGCAGCTACGCGACAGGGGGGGAGACCCAGTACTTC. Its translation is CASSYATGGETQYF. The full variable domain, rest sourced from reference TRBV5-4 and TRBJ2-5, is ETGVTQSPTHLIKTRGQQVTLRCSSQSGHNTVSWYQQALGQGPQFIFQYYREEENGRGNFPPRFSGLQFPNYSSELNVNALELDDSALYLCASSYATGGETQYFGPGTRLLVL.

This clonotype has a count of ten or more. The chain employs TRBV24-1 and TRBJ2-1; tentatively, D is TRBD1 (6 bases). The CDR3 length is 16 residues. The V gene's germline CDR1 is KGHDR and CDR2 SFDVKD. V lost 3 bases, J lost 4 bases, and 15 bases lay in between. The CDR3 nucleotides read TGTGCCACCAGTGATCGTACAGGGTGGGGATACAATGAGCAGTTCTTC. Encoded protein: CATSDRTGWGYNEQFF.

V is TRBV11-2 and J is TRBJ2-3; D is undetermined. V lost 1 base to trimming and J lost 0 bases, with 11 bases between them. The CDR3 has 16 residues. CDR1 is SGHAT and CDR2 is FQNNGV in the germline V gene. CDR3 in DNA: TGTGCCAGCAGCTTAGGCGTCCTTACTAGCACAGATACGCAGTATTTT. Translation: CASSLGVLTSTDTQYF.

The chain links TRBV12-3 or TRBV12-4 to TRBJ2-1; TRBD2 matches at 14 bases. The CDR3 has 14 amino acids. Trimming removed 7 bases from V and 9 bases from J; junction bases left unmatched: 5. The CDR3 bases are TGTGCCAGCAACCGACTAGCGGGAGGGCTTGAGCAGTTCTTC. Its protein product is CASNRLAGGLEQFF.

In this sample, this clonotype turned up a few times. The chain uses TRBV18 and TRBJ2-7; TRBD1 matches at 8 bases. This CDR3 region has 17 residues. The germline V gene has CDR1 KGHSH and CDR2 LQKENI. V lost 2 bases to trimming and J lost 1 base; unmatched junction nucleotides: 10. The CDR3 region has the DNA TGTGCCAGCTCACCAAAATTGCTAACAGGGGGGTCCTACGAGCAGTACTTC. It encodes CASSPKLLTGGSYEQYF.